This T cell receptor (beta chain) was identified in a study of PD-L1 blockade in urothelial cancer. Produced via immunoSEQ multiplex PCR; TCRdb's table is partial and in-frame only. The top ten hold 2% to 2.5% of the sample, which has almost 90,000 clones, 84% seen once. Specified time point: pretreatment peripheral blood. The TCR sequence derives from a man in his sixties with urothelial cancer. Here the sequenced sample was PBMCs, taken around atezolizumab (anti-PD-L1) treatment.

The CDR3 is CASRGLAGSYEQYF. CDR3 bases: TGCGCCAGCAGAGGGCTAGCGGGATCCTACGAGCAGTACTTC. The chain recombines TRBV5-1 with TRBJ2-7; 9 bases are a match to TRBD2. Germline V gene data show CDR1 as SGHRS and CDR2 as YFSETQ. The junction had 4 bases not matched to a gene; V was cut back by 5 bases and J by 1 base. This CDR3 comprises 14 residues.